A selection of T cell receptor beta chains follows, all from one sample in a study of human T cells and chemical hapten exposure. One entry per CDR3 protein, called by TCRdb with MiXCR from the RACE reads. This sample has approximately 400,000 distinct CDR3 sequences; around 5.5% occur once, and the top ten carry approximately 2.8%. Sequenced here: whole blood, sampled in connection with sensitization to the hapten diphenylcyclopropenone (DPC). These receptors all come from a woman between 45 and 60 years old with alopecia areata. Some clones in this sample may be carry-over from other donors' samples. Both conserved end residues are part of each CDR3. D genes are given only for firm matches. Size is stated for part of the rows, as once, few or many counts, or as a class when the clone is expanded.

d_call j_call cdr3_length clone_size v_call cdr3_nt cdr3_aa
. TRBJ1-1 14 few TRBV6-5 TGTGCCAGCAGTCTTAATCCTCCCACCACTGAAGCTTTCTTT CASSLNPPTTEAFF
. TRBJ1-4 15 many TRBV7-9 TGTGCCAGCAGCGGTAGACAGTCTCGCAATGAAAAACTGTTTTTT CASSGRQSRNEKLFF
TRBD2 TRBJ2-7 15 many TRBV15 TGTGCCACCAGCAGAGATAGCGGACTAGCTTACGAGCAGTACTTC CATSRDSGLAYEQYF
. TRBJ2-3 13 many TRBV10-3 TGTGCCATCAGTGTCACTAACACAGATACGCAGTATTTT CAISVTNTDTQYF
TRBD1 TRBJ2-2 15 . TRBV12-3/TRBV12-4 TGTGCCAGCAGCCCCGGGACAGGGGGCTCCGGGGAGCTGTTTTTT CASSPGTGGSGELFF
. TRBJ2-7 11 few TRBV20-1 TGCAGTGCCCGGACGTCCTACGAGCAGTACTTC CSARTSYEQYF
TRBD2 TRBJ2-1 16 . TRBV7-9 TGTTCCAGCACCCAGAGGGGAGCGGGAGGGCCCGGTGAGCAGTTCTTC CSSTQRGAGGPGEQFF
. TRBJ2-7 12 many TRBV6-1 TGTGCCAGCACCGCAGGGGGGGGCGAGCAGTACTTC CASTAGGGEQYF
TRBD2 TRBJ2-1 16 . TRBV20-1 TGCAGTGCTAGAGACGGGACTAGCGGGGCCTGGAATGAGCAGTTCTTC CSARDGTSGAWNEQFF
. TRBJ2-7 13 . TRBV4-1 TGCGCCAGCAGCCAAGGGACGGGCCACGAGCAGTACTTC CASSQGTGHEQYF
TRBD1 TRBJ2-3 18 many TRBV7-9 TGTGCCAGCAGCTCCCTAGGACAGGGCGTTCTAAGCACAGATACGCAGTATTTT CASSSLGQGVLSTDTQYF
. TRBJ1-2 14 . TRBV5-1 TGCGCCAGCAGGGTGGACCTTATGAAGCACGGCTACACCTTC CASRVDLMKHGYTF
TRBD1 TRBJ1-2 15 few TRBV6-6 TGTGCCAGCAGTATTGCCCAGGACAGGGGGCAGGGCTACACCTTC CASSIAQDRGQGYTF
TRBD2 TRBJ2-7 15 many TRBV12-3/TRBV12-4 TGTGCCAGCAGTTTCGGGTCTAGCGGGCCTTTTGAGCAGTACTTC CASSFGSSGPFEQYF
. TRBJ1-1 10 many TRBV20-1 TGCAGGCTCGGTGGACCTGAAGCTTTCTTT CRLGGPEAFF
. TRBJ2-3 18 few TRBV7-2 TGTGCCAGCAGCTCGGCGCGACAGGTTCTACCTAGCACAGATACGCAGTATTTT CASSSARQVLPSTDTQYF
. TRBJ2-7 14 . TRBV5-4 TGTGCCAGCAGCAGGGACACGGCGGTCTCCGAGCAGTACTTC CASSRDTAVSEQYF
. TRBJ1-2 15 few TRBV7-9 TGTGCCAGCAGCTTAACTGGACATAAAAACTATGGCTACACCTTC CASSLTGHKNYGYTF
. TRBJ2-1 11 . TRBV20-1 TGCAGTGCTAGAGATGGGCTAGATCAGTTCTTC CSARDGLDQFF
. TRBJ1-1 13 many TRBV5-4 TGTGCCAGCAGCTTGGAGTCGAACACTGAAGCTTTCTTT CASSLESNTEAFF
. TRBJ2-2 18 . TRBV3-1 TGTGCCAGCAGCCAAGATAACCTACCGGGGATGAACACCGGGGAGCTGTTTTTT CASSQDNLPGMNTGELFF